A selection of T cell receptor beta chains follows, all from one sample in a study of blood T cell repertoires in COVID-19. TCRdb keeps only in-frame clones here, not all; method: immunoSEQ multiplex PCR. The sample yields about 88,000 clones, about 88% seen once. Material: peripheral blood. These receptors all stem from a woman older than 75 with acute or convalescent COVID-19. CDR3s include the opening cysteine and the closing phenylalanine or tryptophan. The D gene is left open where the match is weak. The size of a clone is reported for some rows only, either as once, few or many, or as a class for expanded clones.

cdr3_length	v_call	j_call	d_call	clone_size	cdr3_nt	cdr3_aa
15	TRBV14	TRBJ2-1	TRBD2	-	TGTGCCAGCAGCCAACAGACTAGCCCCCTTAATGAGCAGTTCTTC	CASSQQTSPLNEQFF
15	TRBV11-2	TRBJ2-5	TRBD2	-	TGTGCCAGCAGTTTGACTAGCGGGGGAAGGGAGACCCAGTACTTC	CASSLTSGGRETQYF
15	TRBV27	TRBJ1-4	-	-	TGTGCCAGCAGTTTATCTAGACAGCGTAATGAAAAACTGTTTTTT	CASSLSRQRNEKLFF
14	TRBV5-1	TRBJ1-5	-	once	TGCGCCAGCAGCCCCGACCGGGGTGGACAGCCCCAGCATTTT	CASSPDRGGQPQHF
16	TRBV18	TRBJ1-5	-	-	TGTGCCAGCTCACCACGGGCAGAAGGTTACAATCAGCCCCAGCATTTT	CASSPRAEGYNQPQHF
14	TRBV18	TRBJ2-7	-	-	TGTGCCAGCTCACCGAGGAGGACGGACTACGAGCAGTACTTC	CASSPRRTDYEQYF
14	TRBV28	TRBJ2-7	-	-	TGTGCCAGCAGTTTAACGGGAACCATTTACGAGCAGTACTTC	CASSLTGTIYEQYF
15	TRBV19	TRBJ1-3	-	-	TGTGCCAGTAGTATGTATACTTCCTCTGGAAACACCATATATTTT	CASSMYTSSGNTIYF
16	TRBV6-4	TRBJ2-7	TRBD1	-	TGTGCCAGCAGTGAGTTCGACAGGGATATCCCCTACGAGCAGTACTTC	CASSEFDRDIPYEQYF
15	TRBV15	TRBJ1-4	-	-	TGTGCCACCAGCAGAGTTGTCAGTATTGGTGAAAAACTGTTTTTT	CATSRVVSIGEKLFF
14	TRBV7-9	TRBJ2-1	TRBD2	-	TGTGCCAGCAGCCACAGTACCCCCGGGAGGGATGAGTTCTTC	CASSHSTPGRDEFF
13	TRBV12-3/TRBV12-4	TRBJ1-5	-	-	TGTGCCAGCGACTTGAGGGCCGATCAGCCCCAGCATTTT	CASDLRADQPQHF
14	TRBV5-1	TRBJ2-2	-	-	TGCGCCAGCAGCTCGCTACAGGACACCGGGGAGCTGTTTTTT	CASSSLQDTGELFF
15	TRBV7-2	TRBJ2-2	TRBD1	-	TGTGCCAGCAGCGCCCGGGACAGTACAGTCGGGGAGCTGTTTTTT	CASSARDSTVGELFF
19	TRBV15	TRBJ2-6	-	-	TGTGCCACCAGCAGAGATCTGTTGGACATGAGCTCTGGGGCCAACGTCCTGACTTTC	CATSRDLLDMSSGANVLTF
15	TRBV7-2	TRBJ1-2	TRBD1	-	TGTGCCAGCAGCCACGGACAGGGGATTTTCTATGGCTACACCTTC	CASSHGQGIFYGYTF
16	TRBV19	TRBJ2-7	TRBD2	-	TGTGCCAGTAGTATAAGTATGGGACTAGTGCCCTACGAGCAGTACTTC	CASSISMGLVPYEQYF
15	TRBV6-6	TRBJ2-1	TRBD2	-	TGTGCCAGCAGTTCTAGCGGGAGCTCCTACAATGAGCAGTTCTTC	CASSSSGSSYNEQFF